This T cell receptor beta chain came from a study of blood T cells in healthy people across ages. Primers used in a second PCR of roughly 6 to 12 cycles were a sample-barcoded 5' primer and a J-beta primer mix. TCRdb analysed the 5' RACE reads with MiXCR anew, one entry per CDR3 protein. The table records roughly 700,000 distinct CDR3 sequences, 49% of them present only once. CDR3 length: 13 residues. The germline gives CDR1 SGHRS, CDR2 YFSETQ. The V and J ends lost 7 bases and 7 bases, in that order; junction bases with no gene match: 8. Input material: blood. The V gene is TRBV5-1, the J gene TRBJ2-1; 7 nucleotides line up with TRBD2. This sequence originates from a woman aged 55-70 years in good health. CDR3: CASAREGLNEQFF. The CDR3 DNA is TGCGCCAGCGCCAGGGAGGGGTTGAATGAGCAGTTCTTC.